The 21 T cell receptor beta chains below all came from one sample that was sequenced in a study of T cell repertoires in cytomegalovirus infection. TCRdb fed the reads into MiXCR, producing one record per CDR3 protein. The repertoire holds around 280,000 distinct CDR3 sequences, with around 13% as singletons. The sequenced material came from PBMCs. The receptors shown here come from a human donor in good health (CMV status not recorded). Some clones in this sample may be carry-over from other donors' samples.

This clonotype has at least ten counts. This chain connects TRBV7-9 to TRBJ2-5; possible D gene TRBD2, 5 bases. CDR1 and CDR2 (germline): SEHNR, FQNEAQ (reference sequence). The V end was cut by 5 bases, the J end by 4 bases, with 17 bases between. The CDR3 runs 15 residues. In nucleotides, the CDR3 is TGTGCCAGCAGCCATAGCGTTTCGGGCGGAGAGACCCAGTACTTC. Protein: CASSHSVSGGETQYF.

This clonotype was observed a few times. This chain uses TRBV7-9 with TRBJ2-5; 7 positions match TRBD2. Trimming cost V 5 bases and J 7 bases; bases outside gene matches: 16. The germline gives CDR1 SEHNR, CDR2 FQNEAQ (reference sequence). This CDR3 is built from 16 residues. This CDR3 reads CASSPTAGLGGRTQYF. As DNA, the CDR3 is TGTGCCAGCAGCCCAACCGCCGGACTAGGCGGGAGGACCCAGTACTTC.

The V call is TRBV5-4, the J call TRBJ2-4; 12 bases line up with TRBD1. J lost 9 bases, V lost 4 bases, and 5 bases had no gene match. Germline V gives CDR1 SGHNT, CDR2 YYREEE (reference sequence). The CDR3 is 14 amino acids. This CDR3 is CASSRPGQGAIQYF. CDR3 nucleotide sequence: TGTGCCAGCAGCCGCCCGGGACAGGGGGCCATTCAGTACTTC. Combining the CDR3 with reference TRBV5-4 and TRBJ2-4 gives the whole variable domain ETGVTQSPTHLIKTRGQQVTLRCSSQSGHNTVSWYQQALGQGPQFIFQYYREEENGRGNFPPRFSGLQFPNYSSELNVNALELDDSALYLCASSRPGQGAIQYFGAGTRLSVL.

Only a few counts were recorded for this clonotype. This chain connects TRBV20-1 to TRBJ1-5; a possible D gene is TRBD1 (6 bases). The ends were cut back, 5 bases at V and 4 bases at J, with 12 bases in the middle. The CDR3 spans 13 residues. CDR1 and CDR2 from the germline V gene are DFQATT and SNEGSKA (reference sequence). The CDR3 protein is CSAWDISNQPQHF. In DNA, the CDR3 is TGCAGTGCTTGGGACATTAGTAATCAGCCCCAGCATTTT.

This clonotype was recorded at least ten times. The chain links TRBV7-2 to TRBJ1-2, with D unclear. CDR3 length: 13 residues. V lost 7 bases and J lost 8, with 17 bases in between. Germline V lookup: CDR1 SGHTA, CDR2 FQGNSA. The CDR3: CASTGPTREGYTF. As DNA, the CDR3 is TGTGCCAGCACCGGACCTACTCGGGAAGGCTACACCTTC.

The CDR3 sequence: CASSYKVYEQFF. The CDR3 DNA reads TGTGCCAGCAGTTACAAAGTATATGAGCAGTTCTTC. This sequence joins TRBV6-2 or TRBV6-3 and TRBJ2-1, with D uncertain. Looked up from germline, CDR1 is MNHEY and CDR2 is SVGEGT. With 2 bases removed from V and 8 bases from J, the gap between germline ends came to 7 bases. This CDR3 comprises 12 residues.

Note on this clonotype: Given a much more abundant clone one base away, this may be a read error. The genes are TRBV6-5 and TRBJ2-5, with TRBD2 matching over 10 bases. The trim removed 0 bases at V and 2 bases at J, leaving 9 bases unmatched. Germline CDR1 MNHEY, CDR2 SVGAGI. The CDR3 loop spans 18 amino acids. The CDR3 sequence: CASSYSPSGRLWQETQYF. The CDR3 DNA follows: TGTGCCAGCAGTTACTCTCCTAGCGGGAGACTCTGGCAAGAGACCCAGTACTTC.

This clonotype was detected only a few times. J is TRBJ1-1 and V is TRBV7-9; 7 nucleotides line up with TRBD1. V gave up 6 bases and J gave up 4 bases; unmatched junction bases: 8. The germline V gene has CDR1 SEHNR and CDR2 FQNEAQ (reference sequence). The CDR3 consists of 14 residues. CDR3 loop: CASSSTRGGTEAFF. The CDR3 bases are TGTGCCAGCAGTTCAACCAGGGGGGGCACTGAAGCTTTCTTT.

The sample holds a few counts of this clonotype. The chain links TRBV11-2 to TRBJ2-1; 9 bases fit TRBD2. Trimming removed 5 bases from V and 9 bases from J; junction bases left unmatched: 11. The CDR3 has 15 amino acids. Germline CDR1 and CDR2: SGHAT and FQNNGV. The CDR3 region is CASSPGGSGRTEQFF. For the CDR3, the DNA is TGTGCCAGCAGCCCAGGAGGGAGCGGGAGGACTGAGCAGTTCTTC. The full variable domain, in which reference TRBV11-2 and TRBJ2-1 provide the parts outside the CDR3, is EAGVAQSPRYKIIEKRQSVAFWCNPISGHATLYWYQQILGQGPKLLIQFQNNGVVDDSQLPKDRFSAERLKGVDSTLKIQPAKLEDSAVYLCASSPGGSGRTEQFFGPGTRLTVL.

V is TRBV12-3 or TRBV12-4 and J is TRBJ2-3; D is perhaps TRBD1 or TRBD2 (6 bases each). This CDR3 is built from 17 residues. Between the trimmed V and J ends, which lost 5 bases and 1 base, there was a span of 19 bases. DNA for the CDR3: TGTGCCAGCAGTCTAGGGGTCGGGGGCGTTGGCACAGATACGCAGTATTTT. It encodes CASSLGVGGVGTDTQYF.

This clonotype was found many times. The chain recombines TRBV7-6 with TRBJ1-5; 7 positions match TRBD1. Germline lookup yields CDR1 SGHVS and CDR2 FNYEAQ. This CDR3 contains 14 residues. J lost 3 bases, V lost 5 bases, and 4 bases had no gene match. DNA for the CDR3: TGTGCCAGCAGCGGCCAGGGGGTCAATCAGCCCCAGCATTTT. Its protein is CASSGQGVNQPQHF.

The CDR3 DNA is TGCAGTGCTAGAAGGGGGCTCGAGAGGGGAAATGAGCAGTTCTTC. Translating gives CSARRGLERGNEQFF. The chain combines TRBV20-1 with TRBJ2-1; 7 bases are shared with TRBD1. With V trimmed by 2 bases and J by 7 bases, 11 bases remained unmatched. Germline-derived CDR1 and CDR2 are DFQATT and SNEGSKA (reference sequence). This CDR3 contains 15 residues.

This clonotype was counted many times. The CDR3 sequence: CASSFSGFEADTQYF. For the CDR3, the DNA is TGTGCCAGCAGCTTTAGCGGATTTGAGGCAGATACGCAGTATTTT. The chain employs TRBV7-3 and TRBJ2-3; weak D call: TRBD2 (6 bases). V lost 3 bases and J lost 4, with 14 bases in between. This CDR3 has 15 residues. Germline-derived CDR1 and CDR2 are SGHTA and FQGTGA. Filled out from reference TRBV7-3 and TRBJ2-3, the complete variable domain reads GAGVSQTPSNKVTEKGKYVELRCDPISGHTALYWYRQSLGQGPEFLIYFQGTGAADDSGLPNDRFFAVRPEGSVSTLKIQRTERGDSAVYLCASSFSGFEADTQYFGPGTRLTVL.

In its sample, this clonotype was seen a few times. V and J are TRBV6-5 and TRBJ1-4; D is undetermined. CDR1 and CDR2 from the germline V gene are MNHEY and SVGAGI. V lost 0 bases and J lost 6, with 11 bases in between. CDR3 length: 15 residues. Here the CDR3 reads CASSYSTGRHEKLFF. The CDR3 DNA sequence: TGTGCCAGCAGTTACTCGACTGGGCGGCATGAAAAACTGTTTTTT.

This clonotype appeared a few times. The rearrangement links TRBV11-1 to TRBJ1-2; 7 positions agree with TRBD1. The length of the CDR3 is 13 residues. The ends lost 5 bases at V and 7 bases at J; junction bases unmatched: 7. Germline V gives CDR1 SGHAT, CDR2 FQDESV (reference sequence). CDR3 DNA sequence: TGTGCCAGCAGCCCGACAGGGACGAGTGGCTACACCTTC. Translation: CASSPTGTSGYTF.

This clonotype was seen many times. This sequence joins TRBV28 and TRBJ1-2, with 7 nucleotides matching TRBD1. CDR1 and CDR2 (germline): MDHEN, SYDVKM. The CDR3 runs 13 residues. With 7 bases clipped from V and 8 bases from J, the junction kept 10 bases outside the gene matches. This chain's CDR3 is CASTRQGGGGYTF. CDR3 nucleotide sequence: TGTGCCAGCACCCGGCAAGGGGGCGGCGGCTACACCTTC.

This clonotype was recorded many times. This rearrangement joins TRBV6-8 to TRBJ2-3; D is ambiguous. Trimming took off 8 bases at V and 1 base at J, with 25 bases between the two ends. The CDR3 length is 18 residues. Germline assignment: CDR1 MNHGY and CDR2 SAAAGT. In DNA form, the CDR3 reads TGTGCCAGCCTCCCCCCCCCAACTTGGGCCGGTGGCACAGATACGCAGTATTTT. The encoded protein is CASLPPPTWAGGTDTQYF.

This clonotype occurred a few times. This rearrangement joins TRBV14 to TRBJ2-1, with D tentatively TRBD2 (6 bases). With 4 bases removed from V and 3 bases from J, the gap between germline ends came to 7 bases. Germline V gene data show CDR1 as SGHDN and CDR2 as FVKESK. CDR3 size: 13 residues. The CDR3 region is CASSPGGYNEQFF. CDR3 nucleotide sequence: TGTGCCAGCAGCCCCGGGGGCTACAATGAGCAGTTCTTC.

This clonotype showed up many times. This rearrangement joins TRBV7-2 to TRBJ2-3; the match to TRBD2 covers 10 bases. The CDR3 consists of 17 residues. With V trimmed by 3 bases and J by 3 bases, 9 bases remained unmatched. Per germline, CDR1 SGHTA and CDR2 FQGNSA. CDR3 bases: TGTGCCAGCAGCTTCCACCCACTTAGCGGGGGGACAGATACGCAGTATTTT. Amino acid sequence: CASSFHPLSGGTDTQYF. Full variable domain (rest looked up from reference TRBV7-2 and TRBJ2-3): GAGVSQSPSNKVTEKGKDVELRCDPISGHTALYWYRQSLGQGLEFLIYFQGNSAPDKSGLPSDRFSAERTGGSVSTLTIQRTQQEDSAVYLCASSFHPLSGGTDTQYFGPGTRLTVL.

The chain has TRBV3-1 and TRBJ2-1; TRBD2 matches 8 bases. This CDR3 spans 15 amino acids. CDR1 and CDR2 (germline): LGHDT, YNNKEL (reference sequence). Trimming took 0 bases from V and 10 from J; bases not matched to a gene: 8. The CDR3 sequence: CASSQDSAGASEQFF. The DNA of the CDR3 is TGTGCCAGCAGCCAAGATTCAGCGGGAGCTTCCGAGCAGTTCTTC.

The CDR3 sequence is CASSKGSSYNEQFF. CDR3 coding DNA: TGTGCCAGCAGTAAAGGGAGCTCCTACAATGAGCAGTTCTTC. This rearrangement joins TRBV6-2 or TRBV6-3 to TRBJ2-1; a possible D gene is TRBD2 (5 bases). V was cut by 5 bases and J by 0 bases, with 8 bases left in between. This CDR3 spans 14 amino acids. Germline loops: CDR1 MNHEY, CDR2 SVGEGT.